This T cell receptor beta chain is drawn from a study of PD-1 blockade in classical Hodgkin lymphoma. This clone was observed once. The germline V gene has CDR1 LNHNV and CDR2 YYDKDF (reference sequence). The CDR3 contains 13 residues. Trimming stripped 3 bases from V and 7 bases from J, with 12 bases between. Profiled with immunoSEQ multiplex PCR; TCRdb holds only in-frame clones, not every one. The sample lists around 18,000 clones; approximately 77% were seen once. Time point meaning: cycle 4 day 1 (C4D1), after six to seven weeks of nivolumab. Brentuximab vedotin exposure varied, and every patient relapsed after autologous stem cell transplantation. CD4+ T cells were purified from thawed PBMCs by magnetic negative selection.

The sample consisted of CD4+ T cells from blood, taken before the fourth cycle of nivolumab. The chain is built from TRBV15 and TRBJ2-5, with D tentatively TRBD1 (5 bases). The TCR comes from a human donor with classical Hodgkin lymphoma. CDR3 sequence reads: CATSSQHTGTQYF. CDR3 sequence (DNA): TGTGCCACCAGCAGCCAACACACAGGGACCCAGTACTTC.